At least ten counts were recorded for the clone carrying this TCR beta chain. What it recognizes is unknown. The data belong to a study of T cells in Graves' hyperthyroidism and ophthalmopathy. Exclusion of patients followed from uncontrolled infection, other autoimmune disease, pregnancy or lactation. RNA transcripts were the template for amplifying TCR beta CDR3 regions. When the TCR CDR3 underwent first-round RT-PCR, the HTBI primer set was used. TCRdb processed the multiplex PCR reads anew with MiXCR; each CDR3 protein has one entry. The table records approximately 690,000 distinct CDR3 sequences, more than 12% of them present only once. Regarding the study as a whole: Through a model of 13 V-J features, ophthalmopathy was separated from stable hyperthyroidism. Peripheral blood also featured most of the thyroid clonotypes expanded above 0.001. Before onset, by a median of approximately 6.8 months, the model predicted ophthalmopathy.

This receptor was obtained from a woman in her forties or fifties with Graves' ophthalmopathy. The material sequenced was blood.

For the CDR3, the DNA is TGTGCCAGCAGTAGGACTAGCGGGAGGCCGAGCTCCTACAATGAGCAGTTCTTC. Encoded protein: CASSRTSGRPSSYNEQFF. J is TRBJ2-1 and V is TRBV2, with 14 nucleotides matching TRBD2. Germline V gene lookup returns CDR1 SNHLY and CDR2 FYNNEI. This CDR3 is built from 18 residues. Germline trimming cut 5 bases from V and 0 bases from J; bases unmatched to any gene: 6.